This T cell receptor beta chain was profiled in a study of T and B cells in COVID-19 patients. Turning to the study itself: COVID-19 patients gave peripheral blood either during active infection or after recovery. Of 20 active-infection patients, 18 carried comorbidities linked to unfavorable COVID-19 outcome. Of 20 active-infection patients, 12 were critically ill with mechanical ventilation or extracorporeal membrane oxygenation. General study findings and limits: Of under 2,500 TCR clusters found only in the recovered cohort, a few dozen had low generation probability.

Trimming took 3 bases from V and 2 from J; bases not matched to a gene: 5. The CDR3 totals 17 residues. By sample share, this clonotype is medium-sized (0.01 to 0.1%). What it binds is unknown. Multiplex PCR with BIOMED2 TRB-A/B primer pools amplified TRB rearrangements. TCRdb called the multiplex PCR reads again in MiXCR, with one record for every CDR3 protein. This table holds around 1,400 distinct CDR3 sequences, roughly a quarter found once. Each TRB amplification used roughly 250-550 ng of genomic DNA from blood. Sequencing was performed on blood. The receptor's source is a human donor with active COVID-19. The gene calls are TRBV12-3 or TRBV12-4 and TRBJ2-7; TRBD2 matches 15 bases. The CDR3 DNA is TGTGCCAGCAGTTTGGGGACTAGCGGGGGGCTGACCTACGAGCAGTACTTC. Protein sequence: CASSLGTSGGLTYEQYF.